The sequence of this TCR beta chain was determined in a study of blood T cell repertoires in COVID-19. Study context: PBMCs, B-cell-depleted T cells, or T cells were the source of the cDNA or gDNA that made up the material.

Germline V gene lookup returns CDR1 SGHTA and CDR2 FQGNSA. V lost 1 base, J lost 4 bases, and 9 bases stayed unmatched. This CDR3 is built from 17 residues. Authors' processing steps: Nucleated cell number was recorded as an estimate derived from reference gene primer amplification. Clones were sequenced by immunoSEQ multiplex PCR, and TCRdb holds only the in-frame ones, with some missing. V and J calls and clone size are as listed in that table; D and trimming were resolved from the DNA. The sample shows about 370,000 clones, 89% of them seen only once. Seattle's enrolled individuals joined amid active infection and were then monitored longitudinally.

Sequencing was performed on peripheral blood. The source of this sequence is a woman younger than 45 with COVID-19, enrolled during active disease. The chain has TRBV7-2 and TRBJ2-1; 8 bases map to TRBD2. DNA for the CDR3: TGTGCCAGCAGCTTAGGCCCCCCGCGGGGGGCTTACAATGAGCAGTTCTTC. This codes for CASSLGPPRGAYNEQFF.